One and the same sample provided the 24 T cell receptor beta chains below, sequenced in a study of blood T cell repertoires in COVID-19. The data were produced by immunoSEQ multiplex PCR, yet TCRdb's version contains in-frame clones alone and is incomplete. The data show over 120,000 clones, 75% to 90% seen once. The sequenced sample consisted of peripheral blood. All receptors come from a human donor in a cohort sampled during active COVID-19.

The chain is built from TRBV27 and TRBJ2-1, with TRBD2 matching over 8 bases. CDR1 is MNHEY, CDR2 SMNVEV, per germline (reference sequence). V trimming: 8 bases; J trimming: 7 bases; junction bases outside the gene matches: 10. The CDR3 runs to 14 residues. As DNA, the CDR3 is TGTGCCAGCTCCGCGGGGGGACCCTGGAATGAGCAGTTCTTC. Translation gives CASSAGGPWNEQFF.

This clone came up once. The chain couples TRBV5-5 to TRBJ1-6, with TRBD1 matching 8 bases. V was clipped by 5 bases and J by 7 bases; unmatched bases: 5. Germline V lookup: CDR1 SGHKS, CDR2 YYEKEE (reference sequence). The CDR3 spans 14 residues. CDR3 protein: CASSFRQGNSPLHF. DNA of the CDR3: TGTGCCAGCAGTTTTCGACAGGGGAATTCACCCCTCCACTTT.

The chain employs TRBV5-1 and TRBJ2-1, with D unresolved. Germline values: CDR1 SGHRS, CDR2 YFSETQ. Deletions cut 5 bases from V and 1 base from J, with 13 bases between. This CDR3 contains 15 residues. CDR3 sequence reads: CASSIALESYNEQFF. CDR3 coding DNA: TGCGCCAGCAGTATAGCCCTCGAATCCTACAATGAGCAGTTCTTC.

CDR3 sequence: CASRGLAGSYEQYF. CDR3 bases: TGTGCCAGCAGAGGACTAGCGGGCTCCTACGAGCAGTACTTC. The gene calls are TRBV6-5 and TRBJ2-7; 11 bases map to TRBD2. V lost 6 bases, J lost 0 bases, and 1 base stayed unmatched. CDR3 length equals 14 residues. CDR1 and CDR2 from the germline V gene are MNHEY and SVGAGI.

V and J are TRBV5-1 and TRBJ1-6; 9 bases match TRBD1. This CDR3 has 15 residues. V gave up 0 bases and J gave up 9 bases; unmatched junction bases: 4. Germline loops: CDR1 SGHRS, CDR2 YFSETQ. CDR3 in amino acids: CASSLETGGTSPLHF. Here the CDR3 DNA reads TGCGCCAGCAGCTTGGAGACAGGGGGAACTTCACCCCTCCACTTT. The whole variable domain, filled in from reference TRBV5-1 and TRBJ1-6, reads KAGVTQTPRYLIKTRGQQVTLSCSPISGHRSVSWYQQTPGQGLQFLFEYFSETQRNKGNFPGRFSGRQFSNSRSEMNVSTLELGDSALYLCASSLETGGTSPLHFGNGTRLTVT.

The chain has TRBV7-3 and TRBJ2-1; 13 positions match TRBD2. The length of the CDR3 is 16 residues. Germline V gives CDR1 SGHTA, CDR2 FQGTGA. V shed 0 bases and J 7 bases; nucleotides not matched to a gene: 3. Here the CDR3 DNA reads TGTGCCAGCAGCTTAACTGGACTAGCGGGAGAAAATGAGCAGTTCTTC. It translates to CASSLTGLAGENEQFF.

CDR3 sequence (DNA): TGTGCCATAGGGCAGGGGGGAGACCAGAAGGGCTACACCTTC. Encoded protein: CAIGQGGDQKGYTF. This chain uses TRBV10-3 with TRBJ1-2; 7 bases fit TRBD1. With V trimmed by 9 bases and J by 8 bases, 15 bases remained unmatched. This CDR3 spans 14 amino acids. In germline, CDR1 is ENHRY, CDR2 SYGVKD.

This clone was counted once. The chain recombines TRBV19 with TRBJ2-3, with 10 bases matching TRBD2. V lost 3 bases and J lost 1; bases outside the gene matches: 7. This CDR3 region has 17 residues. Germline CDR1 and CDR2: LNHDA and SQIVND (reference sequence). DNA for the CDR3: TGTGCCAGTAGTATCCGGACTAGCGGAGAGGGCACAGATACGCAGTATTTT. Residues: CASSIRTSGEGTDTQYF.

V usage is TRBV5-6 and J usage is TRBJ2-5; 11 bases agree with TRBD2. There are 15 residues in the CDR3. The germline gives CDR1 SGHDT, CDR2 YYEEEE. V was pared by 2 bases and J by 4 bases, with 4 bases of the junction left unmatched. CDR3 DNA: TGTGCCAGCAGCTTACTAGCGGGAGTCGCAGAGACCCAGTACTTC. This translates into CASSLLAGVAETQYF.

CDR3 nucleotide sequence: TGTGCCAGCAGCCAGGGACAGGGGGCTGGTCAGCCCCAGCATTTT. This translates into CASSQGQGAGQPQHF. The chain recombines TRBV3-1 (or the pseudogene TRBV3-2) with TRBJ1-5, with TRBD1 identical over 12 bases. The CDR3 loop spans 15 amino acids. The ends lost 3 bases at V and 6 bases at J; junction bases unmatched: 3. The germline gives CDR1 LGHDT, CDR2 YNNKEL (reference sequence).

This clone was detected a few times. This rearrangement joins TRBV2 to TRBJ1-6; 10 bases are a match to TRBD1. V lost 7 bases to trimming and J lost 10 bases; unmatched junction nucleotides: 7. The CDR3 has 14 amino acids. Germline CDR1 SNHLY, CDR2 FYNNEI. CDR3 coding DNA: TGTGCCAGCACCGAGAGGACAGGGGGGTCACCCCTCCACTTT. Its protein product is CASTERTGGSPLHF.

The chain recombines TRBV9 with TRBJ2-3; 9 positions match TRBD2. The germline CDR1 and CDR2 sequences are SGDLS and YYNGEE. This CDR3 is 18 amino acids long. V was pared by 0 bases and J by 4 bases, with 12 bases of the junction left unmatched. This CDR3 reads CASSVAGLAGFSADTQYF. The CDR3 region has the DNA TGTGCCAGCAGCGTAGCTGGGCTAGCGGGGTTTTCTGCAGATACGCAGTATTTT.

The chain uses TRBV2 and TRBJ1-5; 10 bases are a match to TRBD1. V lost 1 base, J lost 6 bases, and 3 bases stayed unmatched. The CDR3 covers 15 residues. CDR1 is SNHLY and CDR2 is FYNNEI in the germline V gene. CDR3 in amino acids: CASSEGGTGVQPQHF. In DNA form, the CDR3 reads TGTGCCAGCAGTGAAGGGGGGACAGGGGTTCAGCCCCAGCATTTT.

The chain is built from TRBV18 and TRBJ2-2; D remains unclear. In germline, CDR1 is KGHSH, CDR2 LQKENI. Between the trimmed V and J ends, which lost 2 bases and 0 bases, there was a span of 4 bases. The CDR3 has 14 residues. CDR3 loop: CASSPGPNTGELFF. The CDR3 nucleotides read TGTGCCAGCTCACCAGGGCCGAACACCGGGGAGCTGTTTTTT.

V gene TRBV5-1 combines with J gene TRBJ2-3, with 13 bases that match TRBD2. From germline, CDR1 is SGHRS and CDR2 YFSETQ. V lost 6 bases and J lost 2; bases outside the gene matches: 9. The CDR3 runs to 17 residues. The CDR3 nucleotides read TGCGCCAGCATCGGACGGACTAGCGGGAGATTCACAGATACGCAGTATTTT. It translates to CASIGRTSGRFTDTQYF.

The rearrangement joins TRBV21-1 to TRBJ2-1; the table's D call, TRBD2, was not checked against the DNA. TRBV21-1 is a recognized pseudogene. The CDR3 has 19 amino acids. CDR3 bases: TGTGCCAGCAGCAAAAGTCAGTCGGACGGAGCGGGAGGGCCCAATGAGCAGTTCTTC. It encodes CASSKSQSDGAGGPNEQFF.

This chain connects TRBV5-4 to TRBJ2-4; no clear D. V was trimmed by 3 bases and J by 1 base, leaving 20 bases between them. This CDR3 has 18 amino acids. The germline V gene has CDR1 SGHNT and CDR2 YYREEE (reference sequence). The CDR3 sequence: CASSYLTPGSWAKNIQYF. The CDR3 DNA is TGTGCCAGCAGCTACCTAACCCCCGGTAGCTGGGCCAAAAACATTCAGTACTTC. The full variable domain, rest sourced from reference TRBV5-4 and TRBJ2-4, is ETGVTQSPTHLIKTRGQQVTLRCSSQSGHNTVSWYQQALGQGPQFIFQYYREEENGRGNFPPRFSGLQFPNYSSELNVNALELDDSALYLCASSYLTPGSWAKNIQYFGAGTRLSVL.

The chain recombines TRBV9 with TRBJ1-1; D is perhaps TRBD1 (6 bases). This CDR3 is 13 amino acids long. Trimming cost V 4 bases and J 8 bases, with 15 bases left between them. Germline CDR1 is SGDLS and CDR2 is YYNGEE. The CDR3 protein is CASSSDSYREAFF. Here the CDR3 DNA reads TGTGCCAGCAGCTCGGACAGTTACCGCGAAGCTTTCTTT.

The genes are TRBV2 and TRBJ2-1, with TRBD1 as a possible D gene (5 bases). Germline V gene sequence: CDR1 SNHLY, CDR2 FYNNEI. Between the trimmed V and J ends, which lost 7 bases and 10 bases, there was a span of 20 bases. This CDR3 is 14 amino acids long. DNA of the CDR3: TGTGCCAGCATTATGGATAGTCGGACAATCGAGCAGTTCTTC. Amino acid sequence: CASIMDSRTIEQFF.

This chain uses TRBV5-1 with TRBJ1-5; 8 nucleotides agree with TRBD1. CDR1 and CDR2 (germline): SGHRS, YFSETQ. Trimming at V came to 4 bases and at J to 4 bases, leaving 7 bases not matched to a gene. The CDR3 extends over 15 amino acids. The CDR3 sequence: CASSPGTGGNQPQHF. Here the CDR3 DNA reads TGCGCCAGCAGCCCGGGCACAGGGGGGAATCAGCCCCAGCATTTT.

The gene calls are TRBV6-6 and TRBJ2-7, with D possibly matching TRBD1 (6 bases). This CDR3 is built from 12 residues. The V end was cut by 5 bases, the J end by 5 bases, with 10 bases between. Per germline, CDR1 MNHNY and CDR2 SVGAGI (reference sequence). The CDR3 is CASSAQGDEQYF. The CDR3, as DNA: TGTGCCAGCAGTGCACAGGGTGACGAGCAGTACTTC.

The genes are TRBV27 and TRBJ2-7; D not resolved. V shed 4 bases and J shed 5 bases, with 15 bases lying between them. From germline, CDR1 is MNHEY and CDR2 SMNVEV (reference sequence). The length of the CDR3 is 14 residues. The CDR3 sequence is CASSSTDNSDEQYF. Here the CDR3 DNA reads TGTGCCAGCAGTTCCACAGACAACTCGGACGAGCAGTACTTC.

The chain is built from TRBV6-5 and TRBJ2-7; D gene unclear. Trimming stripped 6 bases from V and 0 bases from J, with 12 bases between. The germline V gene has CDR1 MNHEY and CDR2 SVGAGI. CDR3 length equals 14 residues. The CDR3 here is CASSPNSFSYEQYF. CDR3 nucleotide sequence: TGTGCCAGCAGCCCCAACTCCTTCTCCTACGAGCAGTACTTC.

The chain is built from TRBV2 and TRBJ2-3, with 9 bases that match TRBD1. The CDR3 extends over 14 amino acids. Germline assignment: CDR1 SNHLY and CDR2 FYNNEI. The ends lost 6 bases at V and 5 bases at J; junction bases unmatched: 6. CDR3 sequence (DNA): TGTGCCAGCAGGGGACAGGGCGGGGTAGATACGCAGTATTTT. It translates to CASRGQGGVDTQYF.